One T cell receptor beta chain is described in this entry. Its specific antigen is unknown. The record has no base qualities; no much larger clone is one base away. The roughly 39 donors, aged roughly 6 to 95 years, were systemically healthy Caucasian individuals from Russia. Ten milliliters of peripheral blood were drawn from each donor into EDTA-treated Vacutainer tubes. Ficoll-Paque density-gradient centrifugation was used to isolate PBMCs, with at least 6.5 million per sample. Trizol reagent was used to extract total RNA from PBMCs, with at least 5.5 micrograms per sample. Naive CD45RAhigh/CD27high T cell percentages were measured by flow cytometry on a PBMC aliquot from every donor. From the cysteine up to the phenylalanine, the CDR3 has a length of 15 residues. Only the CDR3 portion is preserved as DNA: 45 bases, with reading frame beginning at the first base. Unmatched junction bases come to 4, with V trimmed by 5 bases and J by 1 base. Via the germline V gene, CDR1 is SGHVS and CDR2 FNYEAQ.

The record originates from a study of blood T cells in healthy people across ages (dated by TCRdb to between 2015 and 2017). For the study in its entirety: Template switching captured roughly one uniquely barcoded TCR beta cDNA molecule per two T cells in model experiments. To avoid experimental bias, donors of different ages were spread randomly across the sequencing lanes. Using deep sequencing normalized with unique cDNA molecular identifiers, the study measured how TCR beta repertoire diversity changes with age. The donors were divided into four age groups: young (average about 16 years), middle-aged (about 40), aged (approximately 62) and long-lived (82). For two donors (one aged 18 to 30 and one aged 80 or older), the study analyzed two additional independent replicas of 1 million unique cDNA reads from the same blood draw.

Library construction relied on 5' RACE. Reads for this sample came from an Illumina HiSeq 2500. A second PCR of about 7 to 12 cycles was run with a J-beta primer mix and a sample-barcoded 5' primer. Each TCR beta cDNA molecule received a unique molecular identifier from a template-switch 5' adaptor carrying 12 random nucleotides. At least 2.5 million CDR3-containing paired-end reads were obtained from each sample. First-strand cDNA synthesis was performed from all RNA using the Mint cDNA synthesis kit, with priming by a TRBC-specific oligonucleotide. Following uracil-DNA glycosylase treatment, a first 18-cycle PCR with universal primers M1SS and BC2_uni_R was performed on all cDNA. Per the source publication's procedure: For normalization, 1 million high-quality reads were randomly selected from each sample, with every read carrying a distinct molecular identifier. Instead of being binned into consensus sequences, reads with shared molecular identifiers were discarded. MiTCR, run with a Q25 quality threshold and the strictest error-elimination algorithm, handled CDR3 identification, clonotype clustering and error correction. A nonparametric unseen species model with Euler transformation was used to estimate a lower bound on total TCR beta diversity. In-frame beta chains were kept once TCRdb had trimmed the public reads at Q25 with fastp and called clones with MiXCR. Under each unique CDR3 protein, matching rows form one entry showing the most common genes and DNA. TCRdb assigned the V and J calls; the authors' analysis was not used. In this sample the table shows under 2,000,000 distinct CDR3 sequences, around half of which occur a single time. The ten top clones hold roughly 2% of the sample.

What the work shows at the level of the full study, not this receptor alone: Estimates of total diversity based on one million sequenced T cells were considered lower bounds and underestimates. The CMV infection status of donors was not known, potentially confounding age-related changes in expanded clonotypes. Conclusive comparison of naive and antigen-experienced compartments was prevented by the profiling of bulk unsorted PBMCs. Compared with the aged group, the long-lived group had more naive CD4+ T cells, fewer expanded clones and increased TCR diversity, a pattern suggesting age selection. As age increased, observed TCR beta diversity per million T cells dropped in a roughly linear way, and a significant reduction was already evident by age 40. The percentage of naive T cells measured by flow cytometry correlated strongly with observed TCR beta diversity.

Sequencing used blood. This TCR came from a woman aged 40 to 55 in good health. The receptor chain draws on TRBV7-6 and TRBJ2-7; 11 middle bases align to TRBD1. The CDR3 is CASSAGQGASYEQYF. The DNA sequence reads TGTGCCAGCAGCGCCGGACAGGGGGCATCCTACGAGCAGTACTTC.